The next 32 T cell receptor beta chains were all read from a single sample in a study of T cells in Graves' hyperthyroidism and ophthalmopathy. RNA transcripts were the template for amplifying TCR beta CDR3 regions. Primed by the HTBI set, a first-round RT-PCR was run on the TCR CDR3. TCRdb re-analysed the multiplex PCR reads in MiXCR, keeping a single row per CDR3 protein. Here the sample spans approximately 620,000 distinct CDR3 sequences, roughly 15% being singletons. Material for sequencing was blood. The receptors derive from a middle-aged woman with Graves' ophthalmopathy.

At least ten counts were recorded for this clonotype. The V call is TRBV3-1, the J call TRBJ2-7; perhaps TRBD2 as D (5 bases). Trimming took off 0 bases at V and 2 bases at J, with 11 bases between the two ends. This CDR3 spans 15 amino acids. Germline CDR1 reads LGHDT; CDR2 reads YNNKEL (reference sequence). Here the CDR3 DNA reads TGTGCCAGCAGCCAAGATATAAGCGGAACCTACGAGCAGTACTTC. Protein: CASSQDISGTYEQYF.

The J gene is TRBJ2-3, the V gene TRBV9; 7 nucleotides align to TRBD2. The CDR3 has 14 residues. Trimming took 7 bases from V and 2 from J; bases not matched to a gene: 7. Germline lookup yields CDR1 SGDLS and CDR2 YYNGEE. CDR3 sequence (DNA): TGTGCCAGCCTCGCAAGGGACTACACAGATACGCAGTATTTT. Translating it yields CASLARDYTDTQYF. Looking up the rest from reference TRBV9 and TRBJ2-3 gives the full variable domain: DSGVTQTPKHLITATGQRVTLRCSPRSGDLSVYWYQQSLDQGLQFLIQYYNGEERAKGNILERFSAQQFPDLHSELNLSSLELGDSALYFCASLARDYTDTQYFGPGTRLTVL.

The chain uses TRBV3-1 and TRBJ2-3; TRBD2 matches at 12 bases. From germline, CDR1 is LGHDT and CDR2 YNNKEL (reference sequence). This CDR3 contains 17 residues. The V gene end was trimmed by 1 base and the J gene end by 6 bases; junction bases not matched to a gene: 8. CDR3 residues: CASSQGTSGGPKDTQYF. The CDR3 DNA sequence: TGTGCCAGCAGCCAAGGCACTAGCGGGGGGCCCAAGGATACGCAGTATTTT.

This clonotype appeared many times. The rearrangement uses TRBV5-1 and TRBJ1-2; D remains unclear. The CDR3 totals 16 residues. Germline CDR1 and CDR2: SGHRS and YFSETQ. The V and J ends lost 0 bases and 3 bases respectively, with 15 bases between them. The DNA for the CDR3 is TGCGCCAGCAGCTTGGAGGTCGGTCGACACCACTATGGCTACACCTTC. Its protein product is CASSLEVGRHHYGYTF.

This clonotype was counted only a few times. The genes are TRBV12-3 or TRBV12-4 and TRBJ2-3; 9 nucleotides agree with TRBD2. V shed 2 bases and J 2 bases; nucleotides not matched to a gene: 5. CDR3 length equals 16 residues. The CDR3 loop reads CASSLFAGGPTDTQYF. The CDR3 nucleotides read TGTGCCAGCAGTTTATTTGCGGGGGGGCCCACAGATACGCAGTATTTT.

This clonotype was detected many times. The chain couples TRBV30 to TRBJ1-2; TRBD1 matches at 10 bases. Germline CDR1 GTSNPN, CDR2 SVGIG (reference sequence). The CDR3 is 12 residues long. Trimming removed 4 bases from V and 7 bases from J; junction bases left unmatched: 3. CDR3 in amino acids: CAWNRDRGGYTF. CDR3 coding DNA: TGTGCCTGGAACCGGGACAGGGGTGGCTACACCTTC.

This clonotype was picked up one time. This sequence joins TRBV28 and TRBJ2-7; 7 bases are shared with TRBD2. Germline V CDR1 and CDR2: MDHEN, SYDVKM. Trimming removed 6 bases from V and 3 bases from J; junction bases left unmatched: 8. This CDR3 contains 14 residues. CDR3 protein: CASRSRASGYEQYF. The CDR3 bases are TGTGCCAGCAGGAGTAGGGCTAGCGGCTACGAGCAGTACTTC.

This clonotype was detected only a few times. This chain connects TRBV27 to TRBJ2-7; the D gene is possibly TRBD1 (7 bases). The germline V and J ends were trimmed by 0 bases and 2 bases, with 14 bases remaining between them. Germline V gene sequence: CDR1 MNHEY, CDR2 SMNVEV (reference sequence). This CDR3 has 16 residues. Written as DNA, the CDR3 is TGTGCCAGCAGTTTATCAGGAGGGGGCAGCGCCTACGAGCAGTACTTC. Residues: CASSLSGGGSAYEQYF.

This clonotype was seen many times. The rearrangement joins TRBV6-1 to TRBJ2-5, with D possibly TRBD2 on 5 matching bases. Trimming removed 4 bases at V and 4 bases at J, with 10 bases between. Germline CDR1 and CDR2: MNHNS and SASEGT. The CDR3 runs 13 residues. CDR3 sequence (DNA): TGTGCCAGCAGTGGGACTCGTGGAGAGACCCAGTACTTC. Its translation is CASSGTRGETQYF.

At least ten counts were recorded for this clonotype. The CDR3 DNA reads TGTGCCAGCAGTGTAACAGGGGGCGCGTGGCAGCCCCAGCATTTT. This gives the protein CASSVTGGAWQPQHF. V usage is TRBV6-1 and J usage is TRBJ1-5; the match to TRBD1 covers 9 bases. The trim removed 4 bases at V and 7 bases at J, leaving 8 bases unmatched. The germline V gene has CDR1 MNHNS and CDR2 SASEGT. The CDR3 has 15 residues.

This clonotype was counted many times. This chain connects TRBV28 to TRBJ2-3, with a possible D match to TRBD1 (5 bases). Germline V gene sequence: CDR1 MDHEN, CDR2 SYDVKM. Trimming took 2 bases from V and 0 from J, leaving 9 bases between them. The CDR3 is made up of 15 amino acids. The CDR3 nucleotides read TGTGCCAGCAGTTTAGACAGTGTTAGCACAGATACGCAGTATTTT. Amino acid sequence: CASSLDSVSTDTQYF.

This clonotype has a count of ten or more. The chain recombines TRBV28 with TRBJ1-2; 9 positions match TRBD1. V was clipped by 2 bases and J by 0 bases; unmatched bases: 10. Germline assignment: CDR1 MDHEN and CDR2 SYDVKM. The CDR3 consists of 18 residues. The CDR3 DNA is TGTGCCAGCAGTTTAGCTAGGGGACAGGGATCAACTAACTATGGCTACACCTTC. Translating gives CASSLARGQGSTNYGYTF.

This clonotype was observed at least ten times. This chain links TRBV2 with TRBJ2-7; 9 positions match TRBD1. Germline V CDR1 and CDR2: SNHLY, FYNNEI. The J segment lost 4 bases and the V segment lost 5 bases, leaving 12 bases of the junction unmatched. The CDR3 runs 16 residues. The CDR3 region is CASSTFWTGASYEQYF. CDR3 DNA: TGTGCCAGCAGTACCTTTTGGACAGGGGCATCTTACGAGCAGTACTTC.

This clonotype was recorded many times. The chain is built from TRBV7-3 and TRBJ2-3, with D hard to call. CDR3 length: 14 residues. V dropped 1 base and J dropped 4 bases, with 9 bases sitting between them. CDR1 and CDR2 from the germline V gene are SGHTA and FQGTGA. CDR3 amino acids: CASSLNGPPDTQYF. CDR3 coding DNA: TGTGCCAGCAGCTTAAACGGGCCCCCAGATACGCAGTATTTT.

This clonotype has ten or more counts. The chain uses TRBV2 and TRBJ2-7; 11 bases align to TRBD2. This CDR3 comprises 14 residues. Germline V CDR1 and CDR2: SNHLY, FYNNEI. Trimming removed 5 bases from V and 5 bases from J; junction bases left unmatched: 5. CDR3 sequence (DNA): TGTGCCAGCAGTCAACTAGCGGGAGAGGACGAGCAGTACTTC. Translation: CASSQLAGEDEQYF.

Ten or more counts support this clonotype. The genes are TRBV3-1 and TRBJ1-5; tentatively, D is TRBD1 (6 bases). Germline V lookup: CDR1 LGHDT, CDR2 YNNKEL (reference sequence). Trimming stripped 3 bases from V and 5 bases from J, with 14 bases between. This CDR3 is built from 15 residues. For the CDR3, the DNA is TGTGCCAGCAGCCAGTCGCCCAGGGGCGATCAGCCCCAGCATTTT. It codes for CASSQSPRGDQPQHF.

In nucleotides, the CDR3 is TGTGCCAGCAAGGGGGGGGGCTCTGGGGCCAACGTCCTGACTTTC. It is translated as CASKGGGSGANVLTF. V usage is TRBV28 and J usage is TRBJ2-6, with D perhaps TRBD2 (7 bases). With 7 bases removed from V and 0 bases from J, the gap between germline ends came to 10 bases. The CDR3 has 15 amino acids. CDR1 and CDR2 from the germline V gene are MDHEN and SYDVKM. Looking up the rest from reference TRBV28 and TRBJ2-6 gives the full variable domain: DVKVTQSSRYLVKRTGEKVFLECVQDMDHENMFWYRQDPGLGLRLIYFSYDVKMKEKGDIPEGYSVSREKKERFSLILESASTNQTSMYLCASKGGGSGANVLTFGAGSRLTVL.

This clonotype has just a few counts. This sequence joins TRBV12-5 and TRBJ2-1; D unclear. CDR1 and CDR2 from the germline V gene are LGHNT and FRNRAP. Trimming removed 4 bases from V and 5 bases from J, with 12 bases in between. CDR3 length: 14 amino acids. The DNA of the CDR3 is TGTGCTAGTGGTTCACCCCCTACGAACAATGAGCAGTTCTTC. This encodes CASGSPPTNNEQFF.

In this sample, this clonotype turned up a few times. CDR3 in DNA: TGCAGCGTTCCCGGGACAGGGAATAACTATGGCTACACCTTC. Its protein product is CSVPGTGNNYGYTF. J is TRBJ1-2 and V is TRBV29-1; 9 nucleotides agree with TRBD1. The trim removed 5 bases at V and 1 base at J, leaving 5 bases unmatched. This CDR3 is built from 14 residues. The germline gives CDR1 SQVTM, CDR2 ANQGSEA.

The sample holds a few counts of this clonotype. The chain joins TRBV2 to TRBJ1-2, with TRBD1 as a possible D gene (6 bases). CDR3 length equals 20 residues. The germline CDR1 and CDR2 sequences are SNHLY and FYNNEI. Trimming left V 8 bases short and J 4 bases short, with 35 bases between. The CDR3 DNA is TGTGCCAGCTCACCACAATCACTCGGAAGGGGGACTACCGGCGGCTATGGCTACACCTTC. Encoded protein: CASSPQSLGRGTTGGYGYTF. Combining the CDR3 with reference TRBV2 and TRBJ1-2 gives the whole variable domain EPEVTQTPSHQVTQMGQEVILRCVPISNHLYFYWYRQILGQKVEFLVSFYNNEISEKSEIFDDQFSVERPDGSNFTLKIRSTKLEDSAMYFCASSPQSLGRGTTGGYGYTFGSGTRLTVV.

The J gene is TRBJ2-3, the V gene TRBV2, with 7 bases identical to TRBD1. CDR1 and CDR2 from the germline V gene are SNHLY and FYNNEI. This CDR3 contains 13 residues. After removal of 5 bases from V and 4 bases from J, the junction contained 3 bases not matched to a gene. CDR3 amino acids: CASSFGQADTQYF. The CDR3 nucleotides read TGTGCCAGCAGTTTCGGACAGGCAGATACGCAGTATTTT.

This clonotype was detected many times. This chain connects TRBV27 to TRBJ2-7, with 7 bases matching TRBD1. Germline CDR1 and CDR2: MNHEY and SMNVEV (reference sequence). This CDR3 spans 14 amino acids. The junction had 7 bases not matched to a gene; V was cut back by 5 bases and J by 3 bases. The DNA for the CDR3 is TGTGCCAGCAGTCCTACAGGGGAGCTCTACGAGCAGTACTTC. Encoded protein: CASSPTGELYEQYF.

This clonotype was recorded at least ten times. The CDR3 bases are TGTGCCAGCAGCTTAGCGGTATACACAGATACGCAGTATTTT. It encodes CASSLAVYTDTQYF. The chain carries TRBV7-2 and TRBJ2-3; unclear D gene. V was trimmed by 0 bases and J by 2 bases, leaving 6 bases between them. Germline CDR1 is SGHTA and CDR2 is FQGNSA. The CDR3 sequence is 14 residues long.

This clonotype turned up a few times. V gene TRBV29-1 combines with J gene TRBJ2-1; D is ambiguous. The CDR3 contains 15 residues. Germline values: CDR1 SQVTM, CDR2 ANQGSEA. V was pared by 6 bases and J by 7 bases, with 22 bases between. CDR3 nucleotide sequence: TGCAGCGTCGGGCCCCTCCTAAGATGGAAGAATGAGCAGTTCTTC. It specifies CSVGPLLRWKNEQFF.

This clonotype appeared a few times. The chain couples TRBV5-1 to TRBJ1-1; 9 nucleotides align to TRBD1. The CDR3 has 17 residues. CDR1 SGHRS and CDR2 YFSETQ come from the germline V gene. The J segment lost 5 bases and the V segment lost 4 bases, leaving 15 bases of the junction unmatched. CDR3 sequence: CASSLPRDREKRTEAFF. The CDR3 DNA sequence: TGCGCCAGCAGCCTCCCCCGGGACAGGGAGAAGAGGACTGAAGCTTTCTTT.

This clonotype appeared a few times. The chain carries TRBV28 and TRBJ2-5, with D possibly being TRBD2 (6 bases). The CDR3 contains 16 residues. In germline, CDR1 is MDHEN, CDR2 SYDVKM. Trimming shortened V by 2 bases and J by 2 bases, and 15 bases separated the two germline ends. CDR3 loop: CASSLGSGAGQETQYF. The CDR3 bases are TGTGCCAGCAGTTTAGGCTCGGGAGCGGGTCAAGAGACCCAGTACTTC.

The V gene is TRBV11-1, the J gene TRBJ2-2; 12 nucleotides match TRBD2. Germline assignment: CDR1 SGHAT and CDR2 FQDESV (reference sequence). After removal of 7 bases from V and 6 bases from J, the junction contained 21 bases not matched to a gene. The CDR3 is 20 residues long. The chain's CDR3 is CASTVSASGRATPIAGELFF. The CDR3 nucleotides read TGTGCCAGCACCGTTTCCGCTAGCGGGAGGGCCACTCCTATAGCCGGGGAGCTGTTTTTT.

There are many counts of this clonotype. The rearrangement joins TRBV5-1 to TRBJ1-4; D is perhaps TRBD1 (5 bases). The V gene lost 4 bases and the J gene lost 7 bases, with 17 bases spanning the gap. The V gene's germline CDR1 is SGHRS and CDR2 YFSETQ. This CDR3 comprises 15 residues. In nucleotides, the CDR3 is TGCGCCAGCAGCACTGATGGGGGGTTCAGTGAAAAACTGTTTTTT. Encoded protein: CASSTDGGFSEKLFF.

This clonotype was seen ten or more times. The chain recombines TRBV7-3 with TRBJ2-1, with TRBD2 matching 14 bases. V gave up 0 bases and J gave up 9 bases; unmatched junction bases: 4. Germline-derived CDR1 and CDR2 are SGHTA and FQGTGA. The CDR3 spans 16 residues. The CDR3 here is CASSLTGTSGSGEQFF. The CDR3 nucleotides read TGTGCCAGCAGCTTAACGGGGACTAGCGGGAGTGGTGAGCAGTTCTTC.

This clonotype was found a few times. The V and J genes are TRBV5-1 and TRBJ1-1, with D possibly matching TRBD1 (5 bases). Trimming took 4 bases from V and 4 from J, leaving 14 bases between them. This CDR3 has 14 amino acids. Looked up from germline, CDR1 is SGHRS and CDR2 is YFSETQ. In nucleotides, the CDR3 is TGCGCCAGCAGCCCAGGGACCTTAAGCACTGAAGCTTTCTTT. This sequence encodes CASSPGTLSTEAFF.

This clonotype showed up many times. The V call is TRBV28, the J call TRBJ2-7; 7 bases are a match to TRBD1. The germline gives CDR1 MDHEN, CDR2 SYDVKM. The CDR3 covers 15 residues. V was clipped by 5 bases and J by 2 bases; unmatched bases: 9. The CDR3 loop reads CASSLPGQTPYEQYF. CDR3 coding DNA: TGTGCCAGCAGTCTTCCGGGACAGACCCCCTACGAGCAGTACTTC.

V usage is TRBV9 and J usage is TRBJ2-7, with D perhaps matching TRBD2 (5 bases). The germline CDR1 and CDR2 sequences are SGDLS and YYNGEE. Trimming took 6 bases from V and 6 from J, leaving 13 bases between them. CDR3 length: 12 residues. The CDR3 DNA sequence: TGTGCCAGCAACGGGAACAGCCTCGAGCAGTACTTC. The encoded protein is CASNGNSLEQYF.